These 3 T cell receptor beta chains originate from one sample sequenced in a study of neurological immune-mediated disorders. TCRdb re-called the 5' RACE reads with MiXCR, one entry per CDR3 protein. Of 71,000 or so distinct CDR3 sequences listed, just over 5% were seen once; the top ten hold around 2.2%. Sequencing was carried out using PBMCs. The origin of the receptors is a woman between 25 and 40 years old with multiple sclerosis.

V gene TRBV27 combines with J gene TRBJ1-5; TRBD1 might be the D (5 bases). Germline V lookup: CDR1 MNHEY, CDR2 SMNVEV (reference sequence). This CDR3 spans 15 amino acids. The V gene lost 0 bases and the J gene lost 7 bases, with 13 bases spanning the gap. CDR3 sequence: CASSLSIGARQPQHF. The CDR3 DNA reads as TGTGCCAGCAGTTTATCGATCGGGGCACGGCAGCCCCAGCATTTT.

This clonotype was observed many times. The chain has TRBV10-1 and TRBJ2-5; 12 bases are shared with TRBD2. Germline CDR1 reads WNHNN; CDR2 reads SYGVQD (reference sequence). This CDR3 has 15 residues. The V and J ends lost 3 bases and 2 bases, in that order; junction bases with no gene match: 1. The CDR3 DNA reads TGCGCCAGCAGTGATGGGACTAGCGGGCAAGAGACCCAGTACTTC. This gives the protein CASSDGTSGQETQYF.

This clonotype has ten or more counts. The J gene is TRBJ1-5, the V gene TRBV5-8, with D unclear. CDR1 SGHTS and CDR2 YDEGEE come from the germline V gene. With 2 bases removed from V and 3 bases from J, the gap between germline ends came to 27 bases. CDR3 length: 20 amino acids. The DNA for the CDR3 is TGTGCCAGCAGCTTTCAGGCCCGGGTAAATTCGGCCCTGCACAATCAGCCCCAGCATTTT. Translation gives CASSFQARVNSALHNQPQHF.